This T cell receptor beta chain was sequenced in a study of early T cells in non-severe SARS-CoV-2 infection. Germline V gene data show CDR1 as SGHNT and CDR2 as YYREEE (reference sequence). The CDR3 runs to 13 residues. The V and J ends lost 4 bases and 4 bases, in that order; junction bases with no gene match: 3. One entry per CDR3 protein results from TCRdb running MiXCR on the 5' RACE reads. The sample yields 50,000 to 65,000 distinct CDR3 sequences, 13% seen once. V is TRBV5-4 and J is TRBJ1-1, with 8 bases that match TRBD1. The specimen sequenced was whole blood. This sequence was found in an adult who was a healthcare worker with PCR-confirmed SARS-CoV-2 infection or an uninfected control (not recorded which). The CDR3 DNA reads as TGTGCCAGCAGCGGAACAGGGGGCACTGAAGCTTTCTTT. It specifies CASSGTGGTEAFF. Variable domain in full (rest from reference TRBV5-4 and TRBJ1-1): ETGVTQSPTHLIKTRGQQVTLRCSSQSGHNTVSWYQQALGQGPQFIFQYYREEENGRGNFPPRFSGLQFPNYSSELNVNALELDDSALYLCASSGTGGTEAFFGQGTRLTVV.